The clone carrying this T cell receptor (beta chain) was recorded only once. Its antigen is as yet unknown. The data belong to a study of cytomegalovirus exposure and HLA in healthy donors. Overall study results and limits: A few chains linked to CMV were shown in vitro to be specific for CMV antigens. TCR sequences were mostly rare, though some public TCRs occurred in many donors. The study designated roughly 150 TCR beta chains cytomegalovirus-associated.

This CDR3 comprises 12 residues. V was trimmed by 5 bases and J by 4 bases, leaving 8 bases between them. CDR1 SEHNR and CDR2 FQNEAQ come from the germline V gene (reference sequence). The method was immunoSEQ multiplex PCR; TCRdb's version includes in-frame clones alone and lacks a portion of them. The top ten clones hold roughly 0.8% of a sample with hundreds of thousands of clones, about nine tenths of them seen once. Specimen: PBMCs. The chain joins TRBV7-9 to TRBJ1-2; D gene uncertain. This sequence originates from a woman in her late teens or twenties in good health and CMV-seronegative. CDR3 DNA sequence: TGTGCCAGCAGCCAATCGGGCTATGGCTACACCTTC. It encodes CASSQSGYGYTF.